This TCR beta chain was sequenced during a study of spatial heterogeneity in lung cancer. The time point: blood at routine non-recurrence follow-up after resection. No cells were sorted before sequencing. The whole RNA sequenced was extracted from tumor, nontumor lung or frozen PBMC. Study results and limitations: Compared with follow-up, resection was when ubiquitous expanded tumor TCRs appeared in blood more.

Trimming took 6 bases from V and 7 from J; bases not matched to a gene: 9. The CDR3 has 15 residues. This clonotype was observed once. The antigen remains undetermined. TCRdb reprocessed the 5' RACE reads via MiXCR and lists one record per CDR3 protein. The sample lists about 120,000 distinct CDR3 sequences, less than 15% occurring once. The chain joins TRBV12-3 or TRBV12-4 to TRBJ2-2; 9 positions agree with TRBD1. The TCR originated in a male donor with early-stage non-small cell lung cancer. The source material was PBMCs, sampled at follow-up. The CDR3 DNA sequence: TGTGCCAGCAGCCTAGGGACAGGGAAGGTCGGGGAGCTGTTTTTT. This translates into CASSLGTGKVGELFF.